Listed here are 16 T cell receptor beta chains from one sample, sequenced in a study of shared clonotypes between healthy human individuals. Some clones are missing from TCRdb's copy, which holds only in-frame ones; the method was immunoSEQ multiplex PCR. The sample has about 2.1 million clones, roughly 91% seen once. Naivety among CD8 cells was defined by CD45RO negativity and positive CCR7 selection, thereby excluding terminally differentiated effector memory CD45RA+ cells. The specimen was naive CD8+ T cells from PBMCs. All receptors derive from a man younger than 30 in good health. Some clones in this sample may be carry-over from other donors' samples.

The chain has TRBV28 and TRBJ1-5, with TRBD1 as a possible D gene (5 bases). Trimming took 7 bases from V and 1 from J, leaving 20 bases between them. Germline V lookup: CDR1 MDHEN, CDR2 SYDVKM. This CDR3 is 17 amino acids long. CDR3 protein: CASTRPTGGLSNQPQHF. The CDR3 DNA sequence: TGTGCCAGCACTCGCCCAACCGGGGGATTGAGCAATCAGCCCCAGCATTTT.

As for this clone: Other nucleotide sequences from this sample produce the same CDR3. V usage is TRBV9 and J usage is TRBJ2-1; no reliable D call. V lost 0 bases and J 0 bases, leaving 10 bases between the germline ends. The CDR3 has 16 residues. Germline V lookup: CDR1 SGDLS, CDR2 YYNGEE. In DNA, the CDR3 is TGTGCCAGCAGCGTAGGCGGCCGGAGCTCCTACAATGAGCAGTTCTTC. Translating it yields CASSVGGRSSYNEQFF.

Details on this clone: The same CDR3 is also encoded by other DNA sequences in this sample. The genes are TRBV9 and TRBJ2-1; D is ambiguous. V dropped 0 bases and J dropped 0 bases, with 10 bases sitting between them. CDR3 length: 16 residues. The germline CDR1 and CDR2 sequences are SGDLS and YYNGEE. CDR3: CASSVAGGRSYNEQFF. The CDR3, as DNA: TGTGCCAGCAGCGTAGCAGGTGGCCGCTCCTACAATGAGCAGTTCTTC.

V and J are TRBV9 and TRBJ2-7, with 8 bases identical to TRBD1. J lost 0 bases, V lost 4 bases, and 12 bases had no gene match. This CDR3 has 17 amino acids. The germline V gene encodes CDR1 SGDLS and CDR2 YYNGEE. This CDR3 reads CASSQGDAQGASYEQYF. The DNA of the CDR3 is TGTGCCAGCAGCCAGGGGGACGCGCAGGGGGCCTCCTACGAGCAGTACTTC.

The rearrangement uses TRBV13 and TRBJ2-7; D not resolved. CDR3 length: 14 amino acids. Germline CDR1 and CDR2: PRHDT and FYEKMQ (reference sequence). V lost 6 bases and J 0 bases, leaving 12 bases between the germline ends. The CDR3 loop is CASSFRISSYEQYF. The CDR3 region has the DNA TGTGCCAGCAGTTTTAGAATTAGCTCCTACGAGCAGTACTTC.

The chain carries TRBV7-2 and TRBJ2-3; D might be TRBD2 (7 bases). Germline CDR1 reads SGHTA; CDR2 reads FQGNSA. This CDR3 has 14 amino acids. The V end lost 1 base, the J end lost 6 bases, and 11 bases lay between the germline ends. CDR3: CASSLGGGLDTQYF. CDR3 sequence (DNA): TGTGCCAGCAGCTTAGGGGGGGGGCTGGATACGCAGTATTTT.

This sequence joins TRBV7-8 and TRBJ2-1; 14 bases line up with TRBD2. Trimming cost V 4 bases and J 6 bases; bases outside gene matches: 5. Germline CDR1 reads SGHVS; CDR2 reads FQNEAQ. The CDR3 consists of 16 residues. CDR3 in amino acids: CASSWGLAGVGNEQFF. The CDR3 DNA is TGTGCCAGCAGCTGGGGACTAGCGGGAGTTGGCAATGAGCAGTTCTTC.

V and J are TRBV29-1 and TRBJ1-2, with 7 nucleotides matching TRBD1. The germline V gene encodes CDR1 SQVTM and CDR2 ANQGSEA. V gave up 7 bases and J gave up 0 bases; unmatched junction bases: 5. CDR3 length: 13 residues. In DNA, the CDR3 is TGCAGCGCTCAGGGACAGTCTAACTATGGCTACACCTTC. Translated: CSAQGQSNYGYTF.

This clone has a single count. The chain uses TRBV4-2 and TRBJ2-5, with 7 positions matching TRBD1. The CDR3 sequence is 15 residues long. CDR1 LGHNA and CDR2 YNFKEQ come from the germline V gene. Germline trimming cut 2 bases from V and 4 bases from J; bases unmatched to any gene: 7. CDR3 coding DNA: TGTGCCAGCAGCCAAAAAGGGGGACAGAGAGAGACCCAGTACTTC. Amino acid sequence: CASSQKGGQRETQYF.

The genes are TRBV6-1 and TRBJ2-7; the D gene is possibly TRBD2 (6 bases). The germline V and J ends were trimmed by 2 bases and 4 bases, with 15 bases remaining between them. The CDR3 is 15 residues long. Germline V gene lookup returns CDR1 MNHNS and CDR2 SASEGT. The CDR3 region has the DNA TGTGCCAGCAGTGAAAGGAGGATAGCGGCGTACGAGCAGTACTTC. Protein product: CASSERRIAAYEQYF.

The chain is built from TRBV10-3 and TRBJ1-6; D possibly corresponds to TRBD1 (5 bases). V lost 2 bases, J lost 10 bases, and 9 bases lay in between. Germline V gene sequence: CDR1 ENHRY, CDR2 SYGVKD. This CDR3 comprises 13 residues. The CDR3 region has the DNA TGTGCCATCAGTGAGGGGGGGAACTCACCCCTCCACTTT. This encodes CAISEGGNSPLHF.

This clone turned up a few times. Other nucleotide sequences from this sample produce the same CDR3. The chain couples TRBV9 to TRBJ1-1; D is ambiguous. Trimming removed 4 bases from V and 7 bases from J, with 8 bases in between. CDR3 size: 11 residues. CDR1 is SGDLS, CDR2 YYNGEE, per germline. CDR3 in amino acids: CASSSGYEAFF. CDR3 sequence (DNA): TGTGCCAGCAGCTCGGGCTATGAAGCTTTCTTT.

The gene calls are TRBV7-9 and TRBJ1-2; TRBD1 agrees at 7 bases. Germline V CDR1 and CDR2: SEHNR, FQNEAQ (reference sequence). V trimming: 5 bases; J trimming: 1 base; junction bases outside the gene matches: 7. This CDR3 has 15 residues. The chain's CDR3 is CASSQRQGSNYGYTF. The DNA for the CDR3 is TGTGCCAGCAGCCAAAGACAGGGAAGTAACTATGGCTACACCTTC.

This clone came up once. The chain joins TRBV10-2 to TRBJ2-5, with D perhaps matching TRBD1 (6 bases). Germline-derived CDR1 and CDR2 are WSHSY and SAAADI. This CDR3 region has 14 residues. Trimming removed 0 bases at V and 4 bases at J, with 9 bases between. The CDR3 reads CASSESSRGETQYF. The CDR3 DNA follows: TGCGCCAGCAGTGAGTCGAGCAGGGGAGAGACCCAGTACTTC.

The chain links TRBV2 to TRBJ2-7, with 7 positions matching TRBD2. Germline V gene data show CDR1 as SNHLY and CDR2 as FYNNEI. This CDR3 is 12 amino acids long. Losses at the gene ends were 6 bases for V and 4 bases for J; bases not matched to a gene: 3. The CDR3 is CASRGEGYEQYF. The CDR3 DNA reads TGTGCCAGCAGGGGGGAGGGGTACGAGCAGTACTTC.

The chain couples TRBV7-3 to TRBJ2-1; 7 bases line up with TRBD2. V trimming: 5 bases; J trimming: 6 bases; junction bases outside the gene matches: 10. The CDR3 consists of 15 residues. CDR1 is SGHTA, CDR2 FQGTGA, per germline. This CDR3 reads CASSPILAKVNEQFF. The CDR3 region has the DNA TGTGCCAGCAGCCCCATACTAGCGAAGGTCAATGAGCAGTTCTTC.